Shown below are 27 T cell receptor beta chains from a single sample sequenced in a study of T cells in Graves' hyperthyroidism and ophthalmopathy. The CDR3 regions of TCR beta were amplified from RNA transcripts. First-round RT-PCR with HTBI primers amplified the TCR CDR3 region. MiXCR, applied by TCRdb to the multiplex PCR reads, yields one record per CDR3 protein. This sample yields 640,000 or so distinct CDR3 sequences, of which 14% are seen a single time; over 6% belongs to the top ten. The sequencing sample was made of blood. The receptors were gathered from a woman aged 18-30 years with Graves' ophthalmopathy.

The J gene is TRBJ1-1, the V gene TRBV19; D is unresolved. The CDR3 loop spans 14 amino acids. Between the trimmed V and J ends, which lost 3 bases and 6 bases, there was a span of 14 bases. The germline gives CDR1 LNHDA, CDR2 SQIVND (reference sequence). The DNA for the CDR3 is TGTGCCAGTAGTATTTGGGTGGGCAAGGCTGAAGCTTTCTTT. As protein: CASSIWVGKAEAFF.

This clonotype was seen more than once but under ten times. The chain joins TRBV29-1 to TRBJ2-1, with TRBD1 matching over 9 bases. V lost 6 bases and J lost 6; bases outside the gene matches: 12. The germline CDR1 and CDR2 sequences are SQVTM and ANQGSEA. The CDR3 is 15 amino acids. The CDR3 spells CSVYEGTGMRNEQFF. The CDR3 region has the DNA TGCAGCGTCTACGAGGGGACAGGGATGCGCAATGAGCAGTTCTTC.

This chain connects TRBV7-8 to TRBJ2-7; 13 bases are a match to TRBD2. The germline V gene encodes CDR1 SGHVS and CDR2 FQNEAQ. This CDR3 is 20 amino acids long. V lost 4 bases, J lost 1 base, and 16 bases stayed unmatched. DNA for the CDR3: TGTGCCAGCAGCTCGAAAAAACCGGGACTAGCGGGGACCCGATCCTACGAGCAGTACTTC. Translation: CASSSKKPGLAGTRSYEQYF.

The chain links TRBV11-2 to TRBJ2-1; the match to TRBD2 covers 9 bases. The V gene end was trimmed by 6 bases and the J gene end by 8 bases; junction bases not matched to a gene: 8. CDR1 is SGHAT and CDR2 is FQNNGV in the germline V gene. The CDR3 is made up of 14 amino acids. The chain's CDR3 is CASRGLAGADEQFF. DNA for the CDR3: TGTGCCAGCAGGGGCTTAGCGGGAGCCGATGAGCAGTTCTTC.

This clonotype was seen a few times. This rearrangement joins TRBV4-3 to TRBJ1-4, with unresolved D. Germline values: CDR1 LGHNA, CDR2 YSLEER. The CDR3 is 15 amino acids. The V and J ends lost 3 bases and 5 bases respectively, with 13 bases between them. This CDR3 is CASSQHGRKNEKLFF. The CDR3 region has the DNA TGCGCCAGCAGCCAGCACGGGAGAAAGAATGAAAAACTGTTTTTT.

This clonotype occurred a few times. The chain carries TRBV12-3 or TRBV12-4 and TRBJ2-7, with 12 bases that match TRBD2. The V segment lost 6 bases and the J segment 6 bases; nucleotides outside the gene matches: 9. This CDR3 is 15 amino acids long. The chain's CDR3 is CASSHPSGRATEQYF. The CDR3 DNA reads as TGTGCCAGCAGCCACCCTAGCGGGAGGGCCACCGAGCAGTACTTC.

This clonotype was seen ten or more times. The rearrangement joins TRBV6-1 to TRBJ2-7; no reliable D call. The CDR3 consists of 14 residues. Deletions cut 5 bases from V and 2 bases from J, with 13 bases between. In germline, CDR1 is MNHNS, CDR2 SASEGT. CDR3 loop: CASSPRLGTYEQYF. In DNA form, the CDR3 reads TGTGCCAGCAGTCCCCGCCTAGGTACCTACGAGCAGTACTTC.

This clonotype was detected ten times or more. The V and J genes are TRBV12-3 or TRBV12-4 and TRBJ2-7, with 9 bases lining up with TRBD1. This CDR3 spans 15 amino acids. The ends lost 3 bases at V and 2 bases at J; junction bases unmatched: 5. The CDR3 sequence is CASSFMGQGAYEQYF. In DNA form, the CDR3 reads TGTGCCAGCAGTTTTATGGGACAGGGCGCCTACGAGCAGTACTTC.

This clonotype has a count of ten or more. The chain's CDR3 is CASSLEAGNTEAFF. The CDR3 DNA follows: TGTGCCAGCAGCTTAGAAGCAGGGAACACTGAAGCTTTCTTT. This chain uses TRBV11-2 with TRBJ1-1; D ambiguous. V was pared by 0 bases and J by 1 base, with 6 bases between. Germline assignment: CDR1 SGHAT and CDR2 FQNNGV. The CDR3 runs 14 residues.

This clonotype was recorded once. The J gene is TRBJ2-7, the V gene TRBV19, with TRBD2 identical over 9 bases. There are 14 residues in the CDR3. In germline, CDR1 is LNHDA, CDR2 SQIVND (reference sequence). V trimming: 3 bases; J trimming: 4 bases; junction bases outside the gene matches: 4. In DNA form, the CDR3 reads TGTGCCAGTAGTATGGGTCTAGCGGGATACGAGCAGTACTTC. Translation gives CASSMGLAGYEQYF.

This clonotype was seen at least ten times. This chain joins TRBV3-1 and TRBJ2-7, with TRBD1 identical over 10 bases. The V gene end was trimmed by 4 bases and the J gene end by 2 bases; junction bases not matched to a gene: 8. CDR1 LGHDT and CDR2 YNNKEL come from the germline V gene (reference sequence). The CDR3 is 16 residues long. The CDR3 nucleotides read TGTGCCAGCAGCCGCTGGGGACAGGGGATACCCTACGAGCAGTACTTC. Protein: CASSRWGQGIPYEQYF.

This clonotype was counted many times. This chain joins TRBV3-2 and TRBJ2-1. TRBV3-2 is marked as a pseudogene. The CDR3 is 13 residues long. The DNA of the CDR3 is TGTGCCAGCAGCCGGGACTCATACAATGAGCAGTTCTTC. Translated: CASSRDSYNEQFF.

Only a few counts were recorded for this clonotype. The V and J genes are TRBV7-6 and TRBJ2-6, with 8 bases lining up with TRBD1. Losses at the gene ends were 5 bases for V and 0 bases for J; bases not matched to a gene: 9. This CDR3 is built from 18 residues. The germline gives CDR1 SGHVS, CDR2 FNYEAQ. The CDR3 DNA is TGTGCCAGCAGCCACGGCCCGGGACAGGACTCTGGGGCCAACGTCCTGACTTTC. Translated, it gives CASSHGPGQDSGANVLTF.

This clonotype was counted ten times or more. The chain has TRBV7-3 and TRBJ2-3; D might be TRBD1 (5 bases). The CDR3 runs to 13 residues. Germline V gene data show CDR1 as SGHTA and CDR2 as FQGTGA. Trimming pared 5 bases from V and 3 bases from J, leaving 9 bases between. CDR3 loop: CASSQGTTDTQYF. The DNA for the CDR3 is TGTGCCAGCAGCCAGGGTACGACAGATACGCAGTATTTT.

This clonotype was picked up a small number of times. The chain links TRBV6-1 to TRBJ1-1; no clear D. Germline V gene lookup returns CDR1 MNHNS and CDR2 SASEGT. V was pared by 5 bases and J by 4 bases, with 11 bases between. CDR3 size: 13 residues. The CDR3 DNA reads as TGTGCCAGCAGTCGAGGATGGGGCACTGAAGCTTTCTTT. As protein: CASSRGWGTEAFF.

This sequence joins TRBV7-9 and TRBJ2-1; 11 nucleotides align to TRBD1. CDR3 size: 17 residues. Germline V gene lookup returns CDR1 SEHNR and CDR2 FQNEAQ (reference sequence). V shed 5 bases and J 11 bases; nucleotides not matched to a gene: 17. The CDR3 sequence: CASSLPTGTGGVLKQFF. The CDR3 nucleotides read TGTGCCAGCAGCCTACCGACCGGGACAGGGGGAGTTTTGAAGCAGTTCTTC.

There are many counts of this clonotype. This sequence joins TRBV7-3 and TRBJ2-1; 7 positions agree with TRBD1. Germline CDR1 SGHTA, CDR2 FQGTGA. V lost 1 base and J lost 0; bases outside the gene matches: 3. The CDR3 has 16 residues. CDR3 sequence reads: CASSLMGQSSYNEQFF. The CDR3 DNA sequence: TGTGCCAGCAGCTTAATGGGACAGAGCTCCTACAATGAGCAGTTCTTC.

This clonotype has ten or more counts. V usage is TRBV7-2 and J usage is TRBJ2-2, with TRBD1 identical over 11 bases. CDR3 length equals 16 residues. Germline trimming cut 6 bases from V and 4 bases from J; bases unmatched to any gene: 7. Germline V CDR1 and CDR2: SGHTA, FQGNSA. CDR3 region: CASSPGQGVPTGELFF. CDR3 DNA sequence: TGTGCCAGCAGTCCGGGACAGGGGGTTCCCACCGGGGAGCTGTTTTTT.

The chain combines TRBV10-2 with TRBJ2-2; D possibly uses TRBD1 or TRBD2 (6 bases each). Germline loops: CDR1 WSHSY, CDR2 SAAADI. This CDR3 has 17 residues. Trimming removed 8 bases at V and 4 bases at J, with 23 bases between. In DNA, the CDR3 is TGCGCCAGCCTTCGTTCCCTCTTGGGGGGCGGCACCGGGGAGCTGTTTTTT. Protein: CASLRSLLGGGTGELFF.

Regarding this clonotype: This may arise from a read error, as a much more abundant clone is one base away. The genes are TRBV27 and TRBJ1-5; the D is unclear. V gave up 3 bases and J gave up 3 bases, with 6 bases separating them. CDR1 and CDR2 (germline): MNHEY, SMNVEV (reference sequence). The CDR3 is made up of 13 amino acids. CDR3 region: CASSFNFNQPQHF. DNA for the CDR3: TGTGCCAGCAGTTTCAACTTCAATCAGCCCCAGCATTTT.

This chain uses TRBV3-1 with TRBJ1-1; 9 bases line up with TRBD1. The CDR3 is 18 residues long. V shed 6 bases and J 1 base; nucleotides not matched to a gene: 15. Germline values: CDR1 LGHDT, CDR2 YNNKEL (reference sequence). This CDR3 is CASSTRKDGTGWNTEAFF. The CDR3 nucleotides are TGTGCCAGCAGTACGCGGAAAGACGGGACAGGGTGGAACACTGAAGCTTTCTTT.

The genes are TRBV10-3 and TRBJ1-3, with D unresolved. The length of the CDR3 is 15 residues. Trimming pared 10 bases from V and 2 bases from J, leaving 18 bases between. The germline V gene encodes CDR1 ENHRY and CDR2 SYGVKD. The CDR3 spells CATFPYDEPGNTIYF. CDR3 nucleotide sequence: TGTGCCACCTTCCCGTACGACGAGCCTGGAAACACCATATATTTT.

This clonotype came up once. A much larger clone differs by one base, so this may be a read error. CDR3 sequence reads: CASSEEGAGEQYF. The CDR3 DNA sequence: TGTGCCAGCAGCGAGGAGGGGGCGGGTGAGCAGTACTTC. The chain uses TRBV9 and TRBJ2-7, with D tentatively TRBD1 (7 bases). V was cut by 3 bases and J by 7 bases, with 14 bases left in between. The CDR3 extends over 13 amino acids. Germline V gives CDR1 SGDLS, CDR2 YYNGEE.

V is TRBV4-1 and J is TRBJ2-7, with 11 bases fitting TRBD2. Losses at the gene ends were 3 bases for V and 3 bases for J; bases not matched to a gene: 7. CDR1 is MGHRA and CDR2 is YSYEKL in the germline V gene. The CDR3 has 16 amino acids. CDR3 residues: CASSHERLAGNYEQYF. CDR3 DNA: TGCGCCAGCAGCCATGAGCGACTAGCGGGAAACTACGAGCAGTACTTC.

In this sample, this clonotype turned up many times. This rearrangement joins TRBV12-5 to TRBJ2-1; no clear D gene. Trimming shortened V by 6 bases and J by 4 bases, and 4 bases separated the two germline ends. Germline CDR1 and CDR2: LGHNT and FRNRAP. The CDR3 extends over 11 amino acids. CDR3 loop: CASGKYNEQFF. For the CDR3, the DNA is TGTGCTAGTGGCAAGTACAATGAGCAGTTCTTC.

The table lists this clonotype with many counts. The V gene is TRBV27, the J gene TRBJ1-2; TRBD1 matches 11 bases. The CDR3 contains 15 residues. CDR1 is MNHEY and CDR2 is SMNVEV in the germline V gene (reference sequence). Trimming removed 6 bases from V and 3 bases from J; junction bases left unmatched: 6. CDR3 in DNA: TGTGCCAGCAGCCACGGGACAGGGGGGCACTATGGCTACACCTTC. As protein: CASSHGTGGHYGYTF.

This chain links TRBV7-9 with TRBJ2-3; TRBD1 matches at 7 bases. The CDR3 loop spans 14 amino acids. After removal of 4 bases from V and 2 bases from J, the junction contained 3 bases not matched to a gene. Germline V gene sequence: CDR1 SEHNR, CDR2 FQNEAQ (reference sequence). In DNA, the CDR3 is TGTGCCAGCAGCTGGACAGGCCTCACAGATACGCAGTATTTT. Its protein is CASSWTGLTDTQYF.